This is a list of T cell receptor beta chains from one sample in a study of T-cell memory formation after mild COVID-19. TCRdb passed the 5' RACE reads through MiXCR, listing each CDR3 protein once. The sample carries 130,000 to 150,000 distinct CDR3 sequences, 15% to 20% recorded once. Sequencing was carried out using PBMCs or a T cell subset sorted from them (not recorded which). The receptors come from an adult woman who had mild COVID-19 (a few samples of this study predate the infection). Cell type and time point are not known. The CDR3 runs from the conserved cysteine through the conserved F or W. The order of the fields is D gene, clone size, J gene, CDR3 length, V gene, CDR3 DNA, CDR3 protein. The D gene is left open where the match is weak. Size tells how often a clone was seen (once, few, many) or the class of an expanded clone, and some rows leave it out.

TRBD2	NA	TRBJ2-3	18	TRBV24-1	TGTGCCACCAGTGATTTCTCTTGGGCTAGCGGATACACAGATACGCAGTATTTT	CATSDFSWASGYTDTQYF
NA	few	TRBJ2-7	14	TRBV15	TGTGCCACCAGCAGAGATCGAGGGACCTACGAGCAGTACTTC	CATSRDRGTYEQYF
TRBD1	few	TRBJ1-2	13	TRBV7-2	TGTGCCAGCAGCTCCCAGGGGGCTAGCGGCTACACCTTC	CASSSQGASGYTF
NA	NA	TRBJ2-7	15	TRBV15	TGTGCCACCAGCAGAGATTTGGGAGGCTCCTACGAGCAGTACTTC	CATSRDLGGSYEQYF
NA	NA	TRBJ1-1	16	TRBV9	TGTGCCAGCAGCCCAAACACCGGGACATCGAACACTGAAGCTTTCTTT	CASSPNTGTSNTEAFF
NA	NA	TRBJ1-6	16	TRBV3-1	TGTGCCAGCAGCCAAGAAACGGGTGCCGGTGGTTCACCCCTCCACTTT	CASSQETGAGGSPLHF
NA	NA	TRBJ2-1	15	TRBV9	TGTGCCAGCAGCGTAGAGGAGGGGTCCTACAATGAGCAGTTCTTC	CASSVEEGSYNEQFF
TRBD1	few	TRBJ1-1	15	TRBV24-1	TGTGCCACCAGTGATTCGCGGACAGGGGCCTTTGAAGCTTTCTTT	CATSDSRTGAFEAFF
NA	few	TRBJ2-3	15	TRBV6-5	TGTGCCAGCTCACTCAGGGGGGGGCCGGGAGATACGCAGTATTTT	CASSLRGGPGDTQYF
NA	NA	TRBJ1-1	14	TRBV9	TGTGCCAGCAGCGTAGCCGGGACCGACGATGAAGCTTTCTTT	CASSVAGTDDEAFF
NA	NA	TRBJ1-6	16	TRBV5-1	TGCGCCAGCAGCTTGAACCTACTGGTTCAGGCTTCACCCCTCCACTTT	CASSLNLLVQASPLHF
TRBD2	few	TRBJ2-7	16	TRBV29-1	TGCAGCGTCTTCGGGACTAGCGGGGCGAACTCCTACGAGCAGTACTTC	CSVFGTSGANSYEQYF
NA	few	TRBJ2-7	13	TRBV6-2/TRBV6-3	TGTGCCAGCAGTTCAGCGGCCAGCTACGAGCAGTACTTC	CASSSAASYEQYF
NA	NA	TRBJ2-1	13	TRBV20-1	TGCAGTGCTAGTGACAGCCTCTACAATGAGCAGTTATTC	CSASDSLYNEQLF
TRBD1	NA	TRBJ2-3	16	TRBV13	TGTGCCAGCAGTATTAGGACAGGGCCTGGCACAGATACGCAGTATTTT	CASSIRTGPGTDTQYF
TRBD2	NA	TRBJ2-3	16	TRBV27	TGTGCCAGCACCGTTTATTCTAGCGGGAGCACAGATACGCAGTATTTT	CASTVYSSGSTDTQYF
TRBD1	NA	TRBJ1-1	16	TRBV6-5	TGTGCCAGCAGGGGGGGGGTCGGGACAGAGAACACTGAAGCTTTCTTT	CASRGGVGTENTEAFF
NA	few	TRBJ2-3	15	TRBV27	TGTGCCAGCAGTTTCCGGGGGGCGGGCACAGATACGCAGTATTTT	CASSFRGAGTDTQYF
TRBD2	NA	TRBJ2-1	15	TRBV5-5	TGTGCCAGCAGCCTTTTAGCGGGGGTCTACAATGAGCAGTTCTTC	CASSLLAGVYNEQFF
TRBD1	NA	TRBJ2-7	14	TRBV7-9	TGTGCCAGCAGCTTAGGGGACAGGGTCTACGAGCAGTACTTC	CASSLGDRVYEQYF
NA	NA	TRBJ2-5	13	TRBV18	TGTGCCAGCTCTCCGACAGGTTACGAGACCCAGTACTTC	CASSPTGYETQYF
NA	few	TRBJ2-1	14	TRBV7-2	TGTGCCAGCAGCCCCGTTGGCAGCTTCAATGAGCAGTTCTTC	CASSPVGSFNEQFF
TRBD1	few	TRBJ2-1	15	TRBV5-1	TGCGCCAGCAGCGAGGGACAGGGAAGGGTCAATGAGCAGTTCTTC	CASSEGQGRVNEQFF
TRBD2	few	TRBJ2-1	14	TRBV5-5	TGTGCCAGTCTTCGGACTAGCGGTCATGATGAGCAGTTCTTC	CASLRTSGHDEQFF
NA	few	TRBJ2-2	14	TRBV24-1	TGTGCCACCACGGGACATTCGAACACCGGGGAGCTGTTTTTT	CATTGHSNTGELFF
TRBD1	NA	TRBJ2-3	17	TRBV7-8	TGTGCCAGCAGCCCCTCCAGGACAGGGAGGAGCACAGATACGCAGTATTTT	CASSPSRTGRSTDTQYF
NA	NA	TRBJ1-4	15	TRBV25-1	TGTGCCAGCAGTGAAACAGGAGCAACTAATGAAAAACTGTTTTTT	CASSETGATNEKLFF
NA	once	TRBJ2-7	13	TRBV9	TGTGCCAGCAGCGAAGGTGTAGCCTACGAGCAGTACTTC	CASSEGVAYEQYF
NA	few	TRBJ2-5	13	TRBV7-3	TGTGCCAGCAGCTTAATGTCAGAAGAGACCCAGTACTTC	CASSLMSEETQYF
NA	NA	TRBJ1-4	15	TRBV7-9	TGTGCCAGCAGCGCCCGGACAGATACTAATGAAAAACTGTTTTTT	CASSARTDTNEKLFF
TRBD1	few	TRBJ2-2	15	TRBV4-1	TGCGCCAGCAGCCAACCGGGACAGGGGGCCGGGGAGCTGTTTTTT	CASSQPGQGAGELFF
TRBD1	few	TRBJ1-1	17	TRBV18	TGTGCCAGCTCGCTCTACCGGGACAGGGTTACGAACACTGAAGCTTTCTTT	CASSLYRDRVTNTEAFF
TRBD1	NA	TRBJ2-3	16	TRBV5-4	TGTGCCAGCAGCTTTAACAGGGGGGAGGGCACAGATACGCAGTATTTT	CASSFNRGEGTDTQYF
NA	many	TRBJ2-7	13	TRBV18	TGTGCCAGCTCACGCGGCGGGTCCTACGAGCAGTACTTC	CASSRGGSYEQYF
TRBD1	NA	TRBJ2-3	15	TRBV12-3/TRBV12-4	TGTGCCAGCAGTCCGCCGACAGGGGGCACAGATACGCAGTATTTT	CASSPPTGGTDTQYF
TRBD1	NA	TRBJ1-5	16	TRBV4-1	TGCGCCAGCAGCCAGGACGGACAGGTCACGGGACGGCCCCAGCATTTT	CASSQDGQVTGRPQHF
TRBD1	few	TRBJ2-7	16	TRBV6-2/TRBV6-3	TGTGCCAGCAGACCCACGGGACAGCTCAGCTCCTACGAGCAGTACTTC	CASRPTGQLSSYEQYF
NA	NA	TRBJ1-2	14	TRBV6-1	TGTGCCAGCAGCCGGGACGCAAGTAACTATGGCTACACCTTC	CASSRDASNYGYTF
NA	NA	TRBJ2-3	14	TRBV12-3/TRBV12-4	TGTGCCAGCAGTAGGACAACTAGCACAGATACGCAGTATTTT	CASSRTTSTDTQYF
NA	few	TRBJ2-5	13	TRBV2	TGTGCCAGCAGTGTGGAACCGGGAGAGACCCAGTACTTC	CASSVEPGETQYF
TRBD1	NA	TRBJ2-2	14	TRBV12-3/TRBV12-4	TGTGCCAGCAGGGGACAGGGTATCACCGGGGAGCTGTTTTTT	CASRGQGITGELFF
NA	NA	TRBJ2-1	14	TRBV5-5	TGTGCCAGCACCATTGACGGCTCCTACAATGAGCAGTTCTTC	CASTIDGSYNEQFF
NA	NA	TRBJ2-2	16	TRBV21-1	TGTGCCAGCAGCAGGTGGACAGGGGTCATCGCCGGGGAGCTGTTTTTT	CASSRWTGVIAGELFF
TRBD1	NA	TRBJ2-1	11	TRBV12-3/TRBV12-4	TGTGCCAGCAGGGGGACAGATAGACGGCTCTTC	CASRGTDRRLF
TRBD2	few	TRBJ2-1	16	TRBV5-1	TGCGCCAGCAGCCCTGGGACTAGCGGGACTTACAATGAGCAGTTCTTC	CASSPGTSGTYNEQFF
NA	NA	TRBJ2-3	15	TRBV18	TGTGCCAGCTCACCAGGGGCCGTTTCCACAGATACGCAGTATTTT	CASSPGAVSTDTQYF
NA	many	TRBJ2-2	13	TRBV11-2	TGTGCCAGCAAACGTGCCGCCACCGGGGAGCTGTTTTTT	CASKRAATGELFF
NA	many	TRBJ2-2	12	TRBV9	TGTGCCAGCAGCGTATTTATCGGGGAGCTGTTTTTT	CASSVFIGELFF
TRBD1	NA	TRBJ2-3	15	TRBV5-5	TGTGCCAGCAGTCCGCGGACAGGGGGCACAGATACGCAGTATTTT	CASSPRTGGTDTQYF
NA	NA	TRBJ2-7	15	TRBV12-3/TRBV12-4	TGTGCCAGCACCTCCCGCGGCAGCGGTTCCTACGAGCAGTACTTC	CASTSRGSGSYEQYF
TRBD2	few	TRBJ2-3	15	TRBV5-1	TGCGCCAGCAGCTTCTTGGGACTAGCCGGCGATACGCAGTATTTT	CASSFLGLAGDTQYF
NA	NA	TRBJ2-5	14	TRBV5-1	TGCGCCAGCAGCTTCGGGGCAGCCCAAGAGACCCAGTACTTC	CASSFGAAQETQYF
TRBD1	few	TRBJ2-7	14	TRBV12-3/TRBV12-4	TGTGCCAGCAGTTTCTCGACAGGGGTAGGCGAGCAGTACTTC	CASSFSTGVGEQYF
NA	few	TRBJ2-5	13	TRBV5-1	TGCGCCAGCAGCTTGCGGGGACCCGAGACCCAGTACTTC	CASSLRGPETQYF
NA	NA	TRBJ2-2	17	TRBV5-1	TGCGCCAGCAGCTTGCCAGGATTCCACCTTAGAGCCGGGGAGCTGTTTTTT	CASSLPGFHLRAGELFF
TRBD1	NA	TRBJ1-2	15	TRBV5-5	TGTGCCAGCAGCAATATCGGAGGGGGCATCTATGGCTACACCTTC	CASSNIGGGIYGYTF
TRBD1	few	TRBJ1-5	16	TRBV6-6	TGTGCCAGCACAGTGACAGGGGAAGGGAGCAATCAGCCCCAGCATTTT	CASTVTGEGSNQPQHF
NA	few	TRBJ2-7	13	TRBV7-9	TGTGCCAGCAGCGAGCGACTAGCCTACGAGCAGTACTTC	CASSERLAYEQYF
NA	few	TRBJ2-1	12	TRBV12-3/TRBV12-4	TGTGCCAGCAGTTCAGGGGGGCGGGAGCAGTTCTTC	CASSSGGREQFF